These 12 T cell receptor beta chains were sequenced from one sample in a study of shared clonotypes between healthy human individuals. This table comes from immunoSEQ multiplex PCR, and its TCRdb copy is limited to in-frame clones, with some not included. Found here are about 180,000 clones, roughly 93% of them singletons; the top ten hold 0.067%. The sequenced sample was naive CD4+ T cells sorted from blood. Stated subset: CD45RA+ positively selected. These receptor sequences come from a woman aged 25 to 39 in good health.

The chain recombines TRBV11-2 with TRBJ1-4; TRBD1 aligns across 7 bases. The CDR3 is 16 amino acids. The trim removed 1 base at V and 8 bases at J, leaving 10 bases unmatched. The germline V gene encodes CDR1 SGHAT and CDR2 FQNNGV. DNA of the CDR3: TGTGCCAGCAGCTTAGGCTGGGGGCAGGGGGAGGAAAAACTGTTTTTT. It specifies CASSLGWGQGEEKLFF.

This clone was observed once. The CDR3 sequence is CSVGSDTTTNEKLFF. For the CDR3, the DNA is TGCAGCGTTGGATCGGACACCACAACTAATGAAAAACTGTTTTTT. The chain employs TRBV29-1 and TRBJ1-4, with a possible D match to TRBD1 (5 bases). The germline V and J ends were trimmed by 4 bases and 0 bases, with 12 bases remaining between them. CDR3 length: 15 residues. Germline loops: CDR1 SQVTM, CDR2 ANQGSEA.

This chain uses TRBV5-1 with TRBJ2-5; D gene uncertain. The DNA end is a closer match to TRBJ2-7, so the J assignment may be wrong. The CDR3 totals 13 residues. Per the germline V gene, CDR1 is SGHRS and CDR2 is YFSETQ. The chain's CDR3 is CASSPIPGYEQYF. DNA of the CDR3: TGCGCCAGCAGCCCGATCCCGGGCTACGAGCAGTACTTC.

This clone was recorded only once. The J gene is TRBJ1-1, the V gene TRBV6-1; D not certain. The germline V gene encodes CDR1 MNHNS and CDR2 SASEGT. The CDR3 totals 13 residues. V lost 7 bases and J 4 bases, leaving 13 bases between the germline ends. This CDR3 is CASTGREGTEAFF. CDR3 DNA sequence: TGTGCCAGCACTGGCCGGGAGGGCACTGAAGCTTTCTTT.

The chain carries TRBV6-5 and TRBJ2-3; 8 bases are a match to TRBD2. Looked up from germline, CDR1 is MNHEY and CDR2 is SVGAGI. V lost 5 bases, J lost 2 bases, and 3 bases stayed unmatched. The CDR3 consists of 14 residues. CDR3 bases: TGTGCCAGCAGTCCTAGCGGGTTCACAGATACGCAGTATTTT. Amino acids: CASSPSGFTDTQYF.

The chain couples TRBV29-1 to TRBJ2-5; perhaps TRBD1 as D (6 bases). The assigned J gene may be wrong: the sequence end matches TRBJ2-7 better. The germline V gene has CDR1 SQVTM and CDR2 ANQGSEA. The CDR3 is 13 amino acids. The CDR3 sequence: CSDREFGRYEQYF. Written as DNA, the CDR3 is TGCAGCGACAGGGAGTTTGGCAGATACGAGCAGTACTTC.

The chain has TRBV6-1 and TRBJ2-6; unclear D gene. Trimming shortened V by 3 bases and J by 1 base, and 4 bases separated the two germline ends. CDR3 length equals 14 residues. Germline CDR1 and CDR2: MNHNS and SASEGT. CDR3 DNA: TGTGCCAGCAGTGACGCTTCTGGGGCCAACGTCCTGACTTTC. Its translation: CASSDASGANVLTF.

This clone was picked up one time. The chain employs TRBV28 and TRBJ1-5; 8 bases line up with TRBD1. The CDR3 consists of 15 residues. V gave up 2 bases and J gave up 3 bases; unmatched junction bases: 3. CDR1 is MDHEN and CDR2 is SYDVKM in the germline V gene. The CDR3 region is CASSLPGGLNQPQHF. In DNA, the CDR3 is TGTGCCAGCAGTTTACCAGGGGGCCTCAATCAGCCCCAGCATTTT.

This rearrangement joins TRBV5-1 to TRBJ1-4, with TRBD1 matching over 8 bases. Germline V gene data show CDR1 as SGHRS and CDR2 as YFSETQ. Trimming cost V 1 base and J 8 bases; bases outside gene matches: 10. The length of the CDR3 is 16 residues. CDR3 DNA sequence: TGCGCCAGCAGCTTGCTGCCCTCAGGGGGCCGCGAAAAACTGTTTTTT. Its protein is CASSLLPSGGREKLFF.

The genes are TRBV5-1 and TRBJ2-1, with TRBD2 identical over 11 bases. The V gene end was trimmed by 4 bases and the J gene end by 3 bases; junction bases not matched to a gene: 3. The germline V gene encodes CDR1 SGHRS and CDR2 YFSETQ. The CDR3 has 15 amino acids. The DNA of the CDR3 is TGCGCCAGCAGCCTGACTAGCGGGATCTACAATGAGCAGTTCTTC. Protein sequence: CASSLTSGIYNEQFF. Full variable domain (remainder filled in from reference TRBV5-1 and TRBJ2-1): KAGVTQTPRYLIKTRGQQVTLSCSPISGHRSVSWYQQTPGQGLQFLFEYFSETQRNKGNFPGRFSGRQFSNSRSEMNVSTLELGDSALYLCASSLTSGIYNEQFFGPGTRLTVL.

CDR3 DNA sequence: TGTGCCAGCACTTCGAACAGGGTTTTAGGCGAGCAGTACTTC. It encodes CASTSNRVLGEQYF. The rearrangement joins TRBV28 to TRBJ2-5, with D tentatively TRBD1 (6 bases). The J call is uncertain, as TRBJ2-7 better fits the DNA end. The CDR3 covers 14 residues. Germline V gene data show CDR1 as MDHEN and CDR2 as SYDVKM.

About this clone itself: One end of the junction fails to match germline, which may point to a read error. The chain recombines TRBV10-3 with TRBJ2-2; 10 positions match TRBD2. Germline CDR1 reads ENHRY; CDR2 reads SYGVKD. The CDR3 sequence is 15 residues long. The CDR3 DNA is TGTGCCCTCAGCACTAGCGGGACGAACACCGGGGAGCTGTTTTTT. This codes for CALSTSGTNTGELFF.